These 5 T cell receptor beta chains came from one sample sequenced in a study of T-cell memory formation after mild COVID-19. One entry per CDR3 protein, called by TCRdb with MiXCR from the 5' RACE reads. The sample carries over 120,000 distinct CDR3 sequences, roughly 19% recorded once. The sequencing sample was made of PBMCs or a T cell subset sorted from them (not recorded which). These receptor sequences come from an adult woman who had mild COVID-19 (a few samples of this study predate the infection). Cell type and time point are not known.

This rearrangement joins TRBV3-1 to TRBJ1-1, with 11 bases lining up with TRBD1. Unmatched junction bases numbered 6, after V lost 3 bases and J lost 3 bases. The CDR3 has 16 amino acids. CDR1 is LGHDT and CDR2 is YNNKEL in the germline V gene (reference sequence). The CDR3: CASSQLGQGVYTEAFF. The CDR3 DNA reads TGTGCCAGCAGCCAGCTGGGACAGGGGGTGTACACTGAAGCTTTCTTT.

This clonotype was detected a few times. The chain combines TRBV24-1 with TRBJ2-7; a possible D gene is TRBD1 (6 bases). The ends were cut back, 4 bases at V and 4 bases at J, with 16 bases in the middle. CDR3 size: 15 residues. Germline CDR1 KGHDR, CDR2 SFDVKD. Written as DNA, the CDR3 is TGTGCCACCAGTGACACGACAGGCCCCTCTTACGAGCAGTACTTC. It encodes CATSDTTGPSYEQYF.

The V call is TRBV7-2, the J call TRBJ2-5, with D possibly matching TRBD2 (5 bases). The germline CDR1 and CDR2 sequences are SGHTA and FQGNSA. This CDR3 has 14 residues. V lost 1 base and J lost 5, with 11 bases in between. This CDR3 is CASSLGLARETQYF. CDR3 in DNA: TGTGCCAGCAGCTTAGGGCTAGCCCGGGAGACCCAGTACTTC.

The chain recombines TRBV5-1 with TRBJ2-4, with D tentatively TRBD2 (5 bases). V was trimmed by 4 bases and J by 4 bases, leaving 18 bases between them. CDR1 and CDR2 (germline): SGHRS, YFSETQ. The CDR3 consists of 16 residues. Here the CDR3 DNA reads TGCGCCAGCAGCCTGGATTTGAGGGCTCAAAAAAACATTCAGTACTTC. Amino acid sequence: CASSLDLRAQKNIQYF.

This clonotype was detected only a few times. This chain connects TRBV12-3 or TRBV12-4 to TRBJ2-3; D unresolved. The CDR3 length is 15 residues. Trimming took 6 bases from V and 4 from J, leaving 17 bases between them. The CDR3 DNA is TGTGCCAGCAGGTCCATGACAAATCGCGCAGATACGCAGTATTTT. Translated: CASRSMTNRADTQYF.